The 11 T cell receptor beta chains below all came from one sample that was sequenced in a study of T cell responses to AZD1222 COVID-19 vaccine. Produced via immunoSEQ multiplex PCR; TCRdb's table is partial and in-frame only. This table has around 110,000 clones, approximately 92% appearing once. The sample consisted of peripheral blood, taken on day 0 of AZD1222 vaccination. These receptors originate from an adult in good health.

This sequence joins TRBV19 and TRBJ2-1; D uncertain. The CDR3 has 17 amino acids. Germline V gene sequence: CDR1 LNHDA, CDR2 SQIVND (reference sequence). The V end lost 6 bases, the J end lost 3 bases, and 21 bases lay between the germline ends. CDR3 nucleotides: TGTGCCAGTAGCTCCCAGCATCTACCCATTGGCTACAATGAGCAGTTCTTC. Its protein product is CASSSQHLPIGYNEQFF.

V usage is TRBV7-2 and J usage is TRBJ1-3; 7 bases are shared with TRBD1. The germline gives CDR1 SGHTA, CDR2 FQGNSA. J was trimmed by 0 bases and V by 5 bases; bases with no gene match: 4. This CDR3 is built from 15 residues. CDR3 residues: CASSRTGVSGNTIYF. As DNA, the CDR3 is TGTGCCAGCAGCCGCACAGGGGTCTCTGGAAACACCATATATTTT.

This clone was detected only a few times. This sequence joins TRBV29-1 and TRBJ1-1; D remains unclear. V gave up 4 bases and J gave up 1 base, with 4 bases separating them. CDR1 is SQVTM, CDR2 ANQGSEA, per germline. The CDR3 loop spans 11 amino acids. The CDR3 protein is CSVVGNTEAFF. The CDR3 bases are TGCAGCGTTGTAGGGAACACTGAAGCTTTCTTT.

J is TRBJ1-5 and V is TRBV19; 7 bases match TRBD1. Germline trimming cut 2 bases from V and 5 bases from J; bases unmatched to any gene: 12. This CDR3 is 17 amino acids long. Germline-derived CDR1 and CDR2 are LNHDA and SQIVND (reference sequence). Here the CDR3 DNA reads TGTGCCAGTAGTATATTAGGAGGGGGCGGGGGATATCAGCCCCAGCATTTT. It specifies CASSILGGGGGYQPQHF.

The rearrangement uses TRBV11-2 and TRBJ2-7, with D possibly being TRBD1 or TRBD2 (6 bases each). The length of the CDR3 is 15 residues. The V gene's germline CDR1 is SGHAT and CDR2 FQNNGV. Deletions cut 5 bases from V and 2 bases from J, with 16 bases between. CDR3: CASSGWGDTAYEQYF. The CDR3, as DNA: TGTGCCAGCAGCGGATGGGGGGACACAGCCTACGAGCAGTACTTC. The whole variable domain, remainder taken from reference TRBV11-2 and TRBJ2-7, is EAGVAQSPRYKIIEKRQSVAFWCNPISGHATLYWYQQILGQGPKLLIQFQNNGVVDDSQLPKDRFSAERLKGVDSTLKIQPAKLEDSAVYLCASSGWGDTAYEQYFGPGTRLTVT.

This clone was seen a handful of times. V gene TRBV10-3 combines with J gene TRBJ2-7, with 8 nucleotides matching TRBD1. There are 15 residues in the CDR3. CDR1 ENHRY and CDR2 SYGVKD come from the germline V gene. The V and J ends lost 3 bases and 0 bases, in that order; junction bases with no gene match: 4. The CDR3 sequence: CAISDDRGHSYEQYF. Here the CDR3 DNA reads TGTGCCATCAGTGATGACAGGGGCCACTCCTACGAGCAGTACTTC.

V gene TRBV27 combines with J gene TRBJ2-1, with a weak D call TRBD2 (5 bases). Germline lookup yields CDR1 MNHEY and CDR2 SMNVEV (reference sequence). Trimming removed 4 bases from V and 7 bases from J, with 20 bases in between. The CDR3 covers 16 residues. The DNA for the CDR3 is TGTGCCAGCAGTTCCGCGCGGGTGGAGTTCGGGAATGAGCAGTTCTTC. Translation: CASSSARVEFGNEQFF.

The chain joins TRBV5-1 to TRBJ1-1; D is undetermined. The CDR3 has 14 amino acids. V lost 3 bases, J lost 1 base, and 10 bases lay in between. Germline V gene lookup returns CDR1 SGHRS and CDR2 YFSETQ. CDR3 nucleotide sequence: TGCGCCAGCAGCTCGAGCCCGGGGAACACTGAAGCTTTCTTT. Amino acid sequence: CASSSSPGNTEAFF.

This sequence joins TRBV10-3 and TRBJ2-1; D possibly corresponds to TRBD1 (5 bases). The CDR3 has 12 residues. The V end was cut by 3 bases, the J end by 13 bases, with 13 bases between. From germline, CDR1 is ENHRY and CDR2 SYGVKD. The CDR3 nucleotides are TGTGCCATCAGTGATGGAGACAGTCGTCAGTTCTTC. It specifies CAISDGDSRQFF.

The V call is TRBV27, the J call TRBJ1-2; tentative D call: TRBD1 (5 bases). CDR3 length: 13 amino acids. The germline V gene encodes CDR1 MNHEY and CDR2 SMNVEV (reference sequence). CDR3 DNA: TGTGGAGCCCGGAAGGGGTCTGGACAAGGCTACACCTTC. The encoded protein is CGARKGSGQGYTF.

This clone was picked up a small number of times. The chain joins TRBV2 to TRBJ2-7; the D is unclear. Germline V lookup: CDR1 SNHLY, CDR2 FYNNEI. The CDR3 has 14 amino acids. Trimming removed 4 bases at V and 3 bases at J, with 13 bases between. CDR3 sequence reads: CASSVVQRLYEQYF. CDR3 in DNA: TGTGCCAGCAGTGTGGTACAGCGTCTCTACGAGCAGTACTTC.